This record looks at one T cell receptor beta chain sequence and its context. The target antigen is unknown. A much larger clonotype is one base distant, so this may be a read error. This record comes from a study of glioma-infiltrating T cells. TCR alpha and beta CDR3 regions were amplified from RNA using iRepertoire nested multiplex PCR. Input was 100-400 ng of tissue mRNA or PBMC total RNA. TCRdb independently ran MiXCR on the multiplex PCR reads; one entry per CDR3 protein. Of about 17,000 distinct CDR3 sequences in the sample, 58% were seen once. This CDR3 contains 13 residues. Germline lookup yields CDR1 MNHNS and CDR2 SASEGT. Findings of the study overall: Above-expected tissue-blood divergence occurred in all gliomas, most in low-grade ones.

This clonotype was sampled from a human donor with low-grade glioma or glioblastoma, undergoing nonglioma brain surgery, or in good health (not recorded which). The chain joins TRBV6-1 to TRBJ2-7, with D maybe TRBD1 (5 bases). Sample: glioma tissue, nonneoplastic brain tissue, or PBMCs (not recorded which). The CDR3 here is CASSFYRSYGQYF. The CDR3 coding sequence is TGTGCCAGCAGTTTTTACAGGTCCTACGGGCAGTACTTC.